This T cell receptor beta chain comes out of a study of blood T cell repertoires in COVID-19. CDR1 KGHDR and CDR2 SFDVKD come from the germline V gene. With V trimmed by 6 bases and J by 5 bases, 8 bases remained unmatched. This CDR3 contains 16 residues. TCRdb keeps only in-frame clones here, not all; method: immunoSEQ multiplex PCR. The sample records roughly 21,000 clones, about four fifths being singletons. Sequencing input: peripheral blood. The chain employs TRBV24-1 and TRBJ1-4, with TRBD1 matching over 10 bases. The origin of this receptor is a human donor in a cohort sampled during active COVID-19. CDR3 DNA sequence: TGTGCCACCAGTCAACCTGGACAGGGGGGGAATGAAAAACTGTTTTTT. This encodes CATSQPGQGGNEKLFF.